Given below is one T cell receptor (beta chain) in context. The missing conserved phenylalanine or tryptophan at the end of this CDR3 makes a read error likely. The sample comes from a study of T cells in Graves' hyperthyroidism and ophthalmopathy. Using RNA transcripts as the source, TCR beta CDR3 regions were amplified. When the TCR CDR3 underwent first-round RT-PCR, the HTBI primer set was used. TCRdb independently ran MiXCR on the multiplex PCR reads; one entry per CDR3 protein. This table holds around 720,000 distinct CDR3 sequences, just over 35% found once. Germline-derived CDR1 and CDR2 are SGHTA and FQGNSA. The CDR3 is 14 residues long.

Specimen: blood. This TCR was recovered from a middle-aged woman with Graves' hyperthyroidism. V and J are TRBV7-2 and TRBJ1-6; D is possibly TRBD1 (5 bases). This CDR3 reads CASDGASHNSPLHL. The CDR3 coding sequence is TGTGCCAGCGATGGGGCCTCCCATAATTCACCCCTCCACCTT.